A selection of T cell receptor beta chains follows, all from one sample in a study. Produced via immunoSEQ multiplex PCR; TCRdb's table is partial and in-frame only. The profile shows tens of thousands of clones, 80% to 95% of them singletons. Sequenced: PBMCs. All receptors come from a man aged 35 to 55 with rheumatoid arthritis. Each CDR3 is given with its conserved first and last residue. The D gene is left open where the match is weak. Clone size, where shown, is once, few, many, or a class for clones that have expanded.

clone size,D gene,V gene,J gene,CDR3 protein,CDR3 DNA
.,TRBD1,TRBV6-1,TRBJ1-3,CASSEFPGQGLRNTIYF,TGTGCCAGCAGTGAATTCCCGGGACAGGGTTTGAGAAACACCATATATTTT
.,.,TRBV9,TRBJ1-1,CASSVLGRLNTEAFF,TGTGCCAGCAGCGTCCTTGGACGGTTGAACACTGAAGCTTTCTTT
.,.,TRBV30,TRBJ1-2,CAWSVGAGYGYTF,TGTGCCTGGAGTGTAGGGGCGGGCTATGGCTACACCTTC
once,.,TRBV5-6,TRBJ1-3,CASSATGFGNTIYF,TGTGCCAGCAGCGCGACAGGTTTCGGAAACACCATATATTTT
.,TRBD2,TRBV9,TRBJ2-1,CASSAMPNAGGRNEQFF,TGTGCCAGCAGCGCTATGCCTAATGCGGGAGGGAGGAATGAGCAGTTCTTC
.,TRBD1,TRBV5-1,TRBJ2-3,CASSIGQGTDTQYF,TGCGCCAGCAGCATAGGACAGGGAACAGATACGCAGTATTTT
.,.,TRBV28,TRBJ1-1,CASSSPYLNTEAFF,TGTGCCAGCAGCTCGCCCTATTTGAACACTGAAGCTTTCTTT
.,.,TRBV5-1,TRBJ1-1,CASSPEGDLEAFF,TGCGCCAGCAGCCCGGAAGGGGACCTAGAAGCTTTCTTT
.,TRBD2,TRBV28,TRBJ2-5,CASSYLAGGRETQYF,TGTGCCAGCAGTTATTTAGCGGGAGGGCGGGAGACCCAGTACTTC
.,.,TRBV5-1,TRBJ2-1,CASSFQGPGSEQFF,TGCGCCAGCAGCTTTCAGGGCCCCGGCAGTGAGCAGTTCTTC
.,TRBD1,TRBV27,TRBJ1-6,CASRTGDVPYNSPLHF,TGTGCCAGCAGAACAGGGGATGTTCCCTATAATTCACCCCTCCACTTT
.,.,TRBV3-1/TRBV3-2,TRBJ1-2,CASSQEGLGGYTF,TGTGCCAGCAGCCAAGAGGGGCTCGGAGGCTACACCTTC
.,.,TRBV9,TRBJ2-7,CASSSPGRTNYEQYF,TGTGCCAGCAGCTCCCCGGGACGGACGAACTACGAGCAGTACTTC
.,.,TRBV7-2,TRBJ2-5,CASSLVGTKPGQETQYF,TGTGCCAGCAGCTTAGTCGGGACAAAACCTGGGCAAGAGACCCAGTACTTC
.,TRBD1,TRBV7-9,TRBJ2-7,CASSPRQGAYEQYF,TGTGCCAGCAGCCCCCGACAGGGAGCCTACGAGCAGTACTTC
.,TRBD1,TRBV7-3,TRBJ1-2,CASSPPGQGALGYTF,TGTGCCAGCAGCCCGCCGGGACAGGGGGCGCTGGGCTACACCTTC
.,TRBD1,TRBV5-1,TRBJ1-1,CASSFPGQGRNNTEAFF,TGCGCCAGCAGCTTCCCGGGACAGGGGCGGAACAACACTGAAGCTTTCTTT
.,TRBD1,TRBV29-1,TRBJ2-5,CSVEPTDRGRLETQYF,TGCAGCGTTGAGCCGACCGACAGGGGGCGCTTGGAGACCCAGTACTTC
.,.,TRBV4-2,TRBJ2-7,CASSQVGYEQYF,TGTGCCAGCAGCCAAGTAGGGTACGAGCAGTACTTC
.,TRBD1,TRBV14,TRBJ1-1,CASSQDAPGTGTGTEAFF,TGTGCCAGCAGCCAAGATGCTCCCGGGACAGGCACGGGCACTGAAGCTTTCTTT
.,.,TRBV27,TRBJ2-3,CASSEGDGADTQYF,TGTGCCAGCAGTGAGGGGGACGGTGCAGATACGCAGTATTTT
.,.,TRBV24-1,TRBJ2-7,CATSSTGYEQYF,TGTGCCACCAGCTCGACAGGCTACGAGCAGTACTTC
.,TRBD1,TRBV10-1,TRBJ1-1,CASSESPGQGHNTEAFF,TGCGCCAGCAGTGAGTCCCCCGGACAGGGGCACAACACTGAAGCTTTCTTT
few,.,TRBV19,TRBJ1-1,CASSTRGLEAFF,TGTGCCAGTAGTACCCGGGGCCTTGAAGCTTTCTTT
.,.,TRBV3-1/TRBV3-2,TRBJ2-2,CASSQVLVNTGELFF,TGTGCCAGCAGCCAAGTCTTGGTTAACACCGGGGAGCTGTTTTTT
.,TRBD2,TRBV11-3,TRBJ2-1,CASSPRRGASYNEQFF,TGTGCCAGCAGCCCCCGGCGGGGGGCTTCCTACAATGAGCAGTTCTTC
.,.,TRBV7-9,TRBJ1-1,CASSLADGQNTEAFF,TGTGCCAGCAGCTTAGCTGACGGGCAGAACACTGAAGCTTTCTTT
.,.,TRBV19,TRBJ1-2,CASSLLLTNYGYTF,TGTGCCAGTAGTCTCCTCTTAACTAACTATGGCTACACCTTC
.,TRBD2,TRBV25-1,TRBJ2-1,CASSEGEREIDEQFF,TGTGCCAGCAGTGAGGGAGAGCGGGAGATAGATGAGCAGTTCTTC
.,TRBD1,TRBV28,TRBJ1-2,CASSLGTGGGYTF,TGTGCCAGCAGTTTAGGGACAGGGGGCGGCTACACCTTC
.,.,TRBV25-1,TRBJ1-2,CASSTIDSYYGYTF,TGTGCCAGCAGTACTATCGACAGCTACTATGGCTACACCTTC
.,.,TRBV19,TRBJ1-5,CASSIGRPNQPQHF,TGTGCCAGTAGTATCGGACGGCCCAATCAGCCCCAGCATTTT
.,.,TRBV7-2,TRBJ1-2,CASSLRAGYEYGYTF,TGTGCCAGCAGCTTAAGGGCAGGTTACGAGTATGGCTACACCTTC
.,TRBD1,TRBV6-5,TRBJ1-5,CASSYGTGPNQPQHF,TGTGCCAGCAGTTACGGGACAGGGCCCAATCAGCCCCAGCATTTT
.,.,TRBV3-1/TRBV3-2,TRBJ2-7,CASSSFSGSEQYF,TGTGCCAGCAGCTCTTTCAGTGGGTCCGAGCAGTACTTC
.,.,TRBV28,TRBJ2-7,CASSLGYRGIGPYEQYF,TGTGCCAGCAGTTTAGGGTATCGCGGGATAGGCCCCTACGAGCAGTACTTC
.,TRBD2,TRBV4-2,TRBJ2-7,CASSRELAGARYEQYF,TGTGCCAGCAGCCGAGAATTAGCGGGGGCCCGCTACGAGCAGTACTTC
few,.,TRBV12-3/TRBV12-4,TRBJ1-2,CASTLDSYGYTF,TGTGCCAGCACATTAGACAGCTATGGCTACACCTTC
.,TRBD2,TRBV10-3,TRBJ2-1,CAILAGSGDEQFF,TGTGCCATTCTAGCGGGATCAGGTGATGAGCAGTTCTTC
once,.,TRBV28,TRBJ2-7,CASRMEGAVYEQYF,TGTGCCAGCAGGATGGAGGGGGCGGTCTACGAGCAGTACTTC
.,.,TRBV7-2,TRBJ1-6,CASSLVEGPNSPLHF,TGTGCCAGCAGCTTAGTAGAGGGTCCCAATTCACCCCTCCACTTT
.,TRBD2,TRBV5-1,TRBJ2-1,CASSLVRGVEQFF,TGCGCCAGCAGCTTGGTCCGGGGGGTTGAGCAGTTCTTC
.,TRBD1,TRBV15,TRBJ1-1,CATSREELSRDSAFF,TGTGCCACCAGCAGAGAGGAGTTGTCCCGGGACAGTGCTTTCTTT
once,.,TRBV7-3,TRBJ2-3,CASSLTRAEDTQYF,TGTGCCAGCAGCTTAACCAGGGCAGAAGATACGCAGTATTTT
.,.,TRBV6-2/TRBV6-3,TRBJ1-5,CASSYLGGSQPQHF,TGTGCCAGCAGTTATTTGGGGGGCTCTCAGCCCCAGCATTTT
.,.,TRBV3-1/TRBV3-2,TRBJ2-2,CASTVGANTGELFF,TGTGCCAGCACAGTGGGGGCTAACACCGGGGAGCTGTTTTTT
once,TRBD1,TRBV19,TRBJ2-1,CASSILGQGPLNEQFF,TGTGCCAGTAGTATATTAGGACAGGGCCCCCTCAATGAGCAGTTCTTC
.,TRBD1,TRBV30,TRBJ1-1,CARTGDVGEAFF,TGTGCCAGGACAGGGGATGTTGGTGAAGCTTTCTTT
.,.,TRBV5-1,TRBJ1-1,CASSLGTYTEAFF,TGCGCCAGCAGCTTGGGCACCTACACTGAAGCTTTCTTT
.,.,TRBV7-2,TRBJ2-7,CATSSVDYGPYGDEQYF,TGTGCCACCAGTTCCGTTGACTATGGGCCGTATGGAGACGAGCAGTACTTC
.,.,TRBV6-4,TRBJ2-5,CASKEGQLPQYF,TGTGCCAGCAAGGAGGGCCAGCTGCCCCAGTACTTC
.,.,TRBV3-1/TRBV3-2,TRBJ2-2,CASSQVNRLRVTGELFF,TGTGCCAGCAGCCAAGTCAACAGGCTACGTGTCACCGGGGAGCTGTTTTTT
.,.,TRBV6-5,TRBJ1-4,CASSYSGPLKGEKLFF,TGTGCCAGCAGTTACAGCGGGCCTCTCAAGGGAGAAAAACTGTTTTTT
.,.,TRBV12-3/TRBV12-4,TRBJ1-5,CASSLGPVQPQHF,TGTGCCAGCAGTTTAGGGCCAGTTCAGCCCCAGCATTTT
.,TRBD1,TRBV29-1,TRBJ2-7,CSASPGQGAYEQYF,TGCAGCGCCTCCCCGGGACAGGGGGCCTACGAGCAGTACTTC
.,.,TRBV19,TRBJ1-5,CASSWTEYSNQPQHF,TGTGCCAGTTCTTGGACAGAGTATAGCAATCAGCCCCAGCATTTT
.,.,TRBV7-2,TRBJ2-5,CASSFRVGETQYF,TGTGCCAGCAGCTTCAGGGTTGGGGAGACCCAGTACTTC
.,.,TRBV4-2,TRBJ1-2,CASSQVFNYGYTF,TGTGCCAGCAGCCAAGTGTTCAACTATGGCTACACCTTC